This TCR beta chain was captured by sequencing in a study of blood T cell repertoires in COVID-19 (dated by TCRdb to the early 2020s). For the study in its entirety: Collaborator samples came from the United States, Italy and Spain and covered acute and convalescent phases of COVID-19. The repertoires were released in a freely available public database intended as a resource for research on the immune response to SARS-CoV-2. The prospective study material was composed of cDNA or gDNA derived from T cells, B-cell-depleted T cells, or PBMCs. Where HLA class I and class II types were available, the types were taken from metadata supplied by the sample provider, not from assay-based typing. Deeply sampled blood TCRbeta repertoires from subjects exposed to, actively infected with, or recovered from COVID-19 were included in the dataset. Samples came from the ongoing ImmuneRACE study (first 160 participants) plus 1,254 subjects from 6 global collaborators. The sample metadata nearly always contained a de-identified subject ID, COVID-19 status, age in years and sex. General findings and caveats noted by the study authors: The quantity of clinical and demographic metadata differed by source and by participant and was supplied without curation.

The immunoSEQ Assay, a bias-controlled multiplex PCR, was used to amplify TCRbeta CDR3 regions from genomic DNA. The source study handled its data this way. Nucleated cell counts per sample were estimated from amplification of reference gene primers within the assay. To quantify the absolute abundance of each unique TCRbeta CDR3 rearrangement, sequence reads were collapsed and filtered. For each sample, productive Simpson clonality was calculated as the square root of Simpson's diversity index over productive rearrangements. TCRdb's version of the immuneACCESS table is confined to in-frame rearrangements and falls short of the full clone set. An unresolved V gene accounts for under half of the shortfall where checked; the remainder is of unknown origin. The DNA was the basis for D and trimming; V, J and clone size are from that table. Recorded for this sample are 140,000 to 150,000 clones; approximately 88% of them occurred a single time. In total, the top ten clones hold 4.5% to 6% of the sample.

In regard to this clone: The target of this receptor is not known. No base quality information exists; no much larger clone differs at one position.

Whole blood was collected in K2EDTA tubes by collaborating institutions according to the institutions' own protocols. For TCRbeta analysis, collaborator samples were shipped as frozen whole blood, as isolated PBMCs, or as DNA extracted from either sample type. Measured from the cysteine to the phenylalanine, the CDR3 is 15 residues long. Just the 45-base CDR3 DNA is kept, in frame starting at base 1. Relative to germline, V is missing 6 bases and J is missing 5 bases, with 8 bases of the junction outside any gene match. Taken from the germline V gene (reference sequence), the CDR1 and CDR2 loops are LNHDA and SQIVND.

This TCR derives from a human donor in a cohort sampled during active COVID-19. The rearrangement combines TRBV19 with TRBJ2-1; 9 of the junction bases match TRBD2. Material: peripheral blood. The bases are TGTGCCAGTAGGGAAGCGGGAGGATACAACAATGAGCAGTTCTTC. Its coded protein is CASREAGGYNNEQFF.